In this sample, the clone carrying this T cell receptor beta chain turned up a few times. What it recognizes is unknown. TCRdb fed the RT-PCR reads into MiXCR, producing one record per CDR3 protein. The sample consists of hundreds of thousands of distinct CDR3 sequences, 11% of them appearing once. The sample originates from a study of response to subunit inactivated influenza vaccine. Regarding the study as a whole: Authors suggested each seasonal influenza vaccination recruits few new T cells.

Germline CDR1 reads KGHSH; CDR2 reads LQKENI. Trimming cost V 5 bases and J 3 bases; bases outside gene matches: 6. The CDR3 is 15 residues long. The sample was also linked to a second study, of T cells expressing NK-cell markers. This second study notes: cDNA encoding TCR beta was synthesized via 5'RACE template switching incorporating UMIs. All TCR beta repertoires analysed originated from sorted CD3+CD56+NKG2C+, CD3+CD56+NKG2C- and CD3+CD56-NKG2C+ T cells. Among several donors, these clonotypes also ranked first in the CD3+CD56-NKG2C+ fraction.

The gene calls are TRBV18 and TRBJ2-7, with TRBD2 identical over 11 bases. The clonotype comes from a man aged 50-60 years who received an inactivated influenza vaccine. The source material was PBMCs from blood, sampled on the day of vaccination. Here the CDR3 reads CASSSGLADLYEQYF. CDR3 DNA: TGTGCCAGCTCATCGGGACTAGCGGACCTCTACGAGCAGTACTTC.